This T cell receptor beta chain was sequenced during a study of blood T cell repertoires in COVID-19. Study at large: Samples representing acute and convalescent COVID-19 were sourced from the United States, Italy and Spain. Sources were T cells, B-cell-depleted T cells, or PBMCs; the material itself was cDNA or gDNA.

The germline V gene has CDR1 KGHSH and CDR2 LQKENI. After removal of 4 bases from V and 3 bases from J, the junction contained 7 bases not matched to a gene. There are 16 residues in the CDR3. Per the original methods: Estimation of nucleated cell counts was performed using reference gene primer amplification. Sequencing was performed with immunoSEQ multiplex PCR; in TCRdb, only in-frame clones are kept and a portion is missing. Clonal size and the V and J genes are those of that table, whereas D and trimming came from the DNA. Of over 200,000 clones in the sample, 88% were seen once. The clonotype was recovered from a man in his sixties who had recovered from COVID-19. Sample: peripheral blood. The rearrangement links TRBV18 to TRBJ2-4, with 9 bases aligning to TRBD1. CDR3 loop: CASSQLGQGGKNIQYF. CDR3 in DNA: TGTGCCAGCTCACAACTGGGACAGGGTGGCAAAAACATTCAGTACTTC.